This entry lists 6 T cell receptor beta chains sequenced from one sample in a study of T cell changes during pregnancy in multiple sclerosis. The table came from immunoSEQ multiplex PCR; TCRdb's copy has only in-frame clones and leaves some out. The sample has over 65,000 clones, around 94% seen once. This specimen consisted of peripheral blood, obtained in the third trimester of pregnancy. These receptors were collected from a female donor with multiple sclerosis, enrolled in a pregnancy study.

This chain joins TRBV7-8 and TRBJ2-1, with 10 bases matching TRBD2. Looked up from germline, CDR1 is SGHVS and CDR2 is FQNEAQ. The V gene end was trimmed by 5 bases and the J gene end by 7 bases; junction bases not matched to a gene: 14. The CDR3 runs to 17 residues. Here the CDR3 reads CASSVQAGGRIRNEQFF. CDR3 coding DNA: TGTGCCAGCAGCGTCCAAGCGGGGGGGCGAATTAGAAATGAGCAGTTCTTC.

The J gene is TRBJ2-5, the V gene TRBV7-2; 16 bases fit TRBD2. The V and J ends lost 1 base and 4 bases, in that order; junction bases with no gene match: 6. Germline V lookup: CDR1 SGHTA, CDR2 FQGNSA. The CDR3 loop spans 18 amino acids. The CDR3 sequence is CASSLVGTSGGARETQYF. CDR3 sequence (DNA): TGTGCCAGCAGCTTAGTTGGGACTAGCGGGGGGGCTCGAGAGACCCAGTACTTC.

The rearrangement uses TRBV7-2 and TRBJ2-4, with a tentative D call TRBD1 (6 bases). Trimming cost V 1 base and J 6 bases, with 10 bases left between them. CDR1 SGHTA and CDR2 FQGNSA come from the germline V gene. This CDR3 region has 14 residues. CDR3 nucleotide sequence: TGTGCCAGCAGCTTAGACAGGGCTGGAAACATTCAGTACTTC. Its translation is CASSLDRAGNIQYF.

There are a few counts of this clone. The chain couples TRBV6-5 to TRBJ1-1; possible D gene TRBD1, 5 bases. Trimming pared 2 bases from V and 8 bases from J, leaving 15 bases between. This CDR3 region has 14 residues. Looked up from germline, CDR1 is MNHEY and CDR2 is SVGAGI. CDR3 nucleotide sequence: TGTGCCAGCAGTTACGCGACAGCTATCACAGAAGCTTTCTTT. Translated: CASSYATAITEAFF.

The chain combines TRBV7-8 with TRBJ1-1, with D perhaps TRBD1 (6 bases). Germline V gene lookup returns CDR1 SGHVS and CDR2 FQNEAQ. Trimming took 2 bases from V and 0 from J, leaving 13 bases between them. This CDR3 comprises 16 residues. The CDR3 region has the DNA TGTGCCAGCAGCTTATCGCAGGGGATCATGAACACTGAAGCTTTCTTT. As protein: CASSLSQGIMNTEAFF.

V gene TRBV27 combines with J gene TRBJ1-5; D is unclear. Trimming shortened V by 0 bases and J by 4 bases, and 4 bases separated the two germline ends. Germline CDR1 and CDR2: MNHEY and SMNVEV (reference sequence). The CDR3 is 13 amino acids. CDR3 residues: CASSLSANQPQHF. For the CDR3, the DNA is TGTGCCAGCAGTTTATCGGCTAATCAGCCCCAGCATTTT.